These 12 T cell receptor beta chains were all obtained from the same sample, sequenced in a study of OX40 agonist ivuxolimab in advanced cancers. Here immunoSEQ multiplex PCR was the method, and the copy in TCRdb shows in-frame clones only, minus some. In the table there are 37,000 or so clones, 85% of which are singletons. This specimen was CD4+ or CD8+ T cells sorted from blood, taken in a trial of the OX40 agonist ivuxolimab. The receptors derive from an adult with an advanced solid tumor such as melanoma, head and neck, liver or kidney cancer.

This clone has just a few counts. The rearrangement links TRBV30 to TRBJ1-3, with a tentative D call TRBD1 (6 bases). The V gene's germline CDR1 is GTSNPN and CDR2 SVGIG (reference sequence). This CDR3 spans 13 amino acids. V shed 4 bases and J shed 8 bases, with 15 bases lying between them. Here the CDR3 reads CAWTRGIGDTIYF. The CDR3 nucleotides read TGTGCCTGGACCAGGGGCATCGGGGACACCATATATTTT.

The V gene is TRBV10-1, the J gene TRBJ2-1, with TRBD2 as a possible D gene (6 bases). V dropped 3 bases and J dropped 6 bases, with 15 bases sitting between them. The CDR3 is 15 amino acids. Germline CDR1 and CDR2: WNHNN and SYGVQD (reference sequence). The CDR3 reads CASSDSGRKVNEQFF. The CDR3 DNA follows: TGCGCCAGCAGTGATTCTGGGAGGAAAGTCAATGAGCAGTTCTTC.

V and J are TRBV7-9 and TRBJ2-1; D is unresolved. V was shortened by 1 base and J by 1 base, with 14 bases between the two germline ends. The CDR3 consists of 17 residues. Germline CDR1 and CDR2: SEHNR and FQNEAQ (reference sequence). This chain's CDR3 is CASSLDSRPASYNEQFF. The CDR3 coding sequence is TGTGCCAGCAGCTTAGATTCGCGACCGGCATCCTACAATGAGCAGTTCTTC.

V usage is TRBV10-1 and J usage is TRBJ2-3; 10 bases agree with TRBD2. Germline V gene lookup returns CDR1 WNHNN and CDR2 SYGVQD (reference sequence). There are 18 residues in the CDR3. The junction had 9 bases not matched to a gene; V was cut back by 3 bases and J by 0 bases. CDR3 protein: CASSDLAGGPLSTDTQYF. In DNA form, the CDR3 reads TGCGCCAGCAGTGATTTAGCGGGAGGCCCCTTAAGCACAGATACGCAGTATTTT.

This clone was detected a few times. The J gene is TRBJ2-7, the V gene TRBV7-9; D not certain. Germline CDR1 SEHNR, CDR2 FQNEAQ (reference sequence). The germline V and J ends were trimmed by 8 bases and 6 bases, with 11 bases remaining between them. This CDR3 is built from 11 residues. CDR3 residues: CASPPRGEQYF. The CDR3 coding sequence is TGTGCCAGCCCCCCGCGTGGCGAGCAGTACTTC.

The genes are TRBV7-9 and TRBJ2-7; D is perhaps TRBD1 (6 bases). Trimming stripped 5 bases from V and 5 bases from J, with 10 bases between. The CDR3 contains 12 residues. The germline V gene encodes CDR1 SEHNR and CDR2 FQNEAQ (reference sequence). The CDR3 protein is CASSPAGDEQYF. The CDR3, as DNA: TGTGCCAGCAGCCCGGCAGGGGACGAGCAGTACTTC.

This clone was counted a single time. The chain carries TRBV7-8 and TRBJ2-7; D tentatively reads TRBD1 or TRBD2 (5 bases each). Germline V gene sequence: CDR1 SGHVS, CDR2 FQNEAQ. Trimming removed 11 bases at V and 4 bases at J, with 21 bases between. This CDR3 region has 14 residues. The CDR3 region is CAGGVTRLGYEQYF. CDR3 coding DNA: TGTGCCGGGGGTGTAACGCGGCTAGGATACGAGCAGTACTTC.

CDR3 amino acids: CASSPSVWGEQYF. The CDR3 DNA is TGTGCCAGCAGCCCGTCCGTCTGGGGCGAGCAGTACTTC. The chain uses TRBV7-8 and TRBJ2-7, with D hard to call. CDR3 size: 13 residues. Germline V gene data show CDR1 as SGHVS and CDR2 as FQNEAQ. The V and J ends lost 5 bases and 6 bases respectively, with 14 bases between them. The variable domain in full, completed from reference TRBV7-8 and TRBJ2-7, reads GAGVSQSPRYKVAKRGQDVALRCDPISGHVSLFWYQQALGQGPEFLTYFQNEAQLDKSGLPSDRFFAERPEGSVSTLKIQRTQQEDSAVYLCASSPSVWGEQYFGPGTRLTVT.

V is TRBV19 and J is TRBJ2-5; TRBD2 aligns across 8 bases. CDR1 and CDR2 from the germline V gene are LNHDA and SQIVND (reference sequence). The V gene end was trimmed by 2 bases and the J gene end by 2 bases; junction bases not matched to a gene: 4. The CDR3 has 15 amino acids. CDR3 in amino acids: CASSINGGVQETQYF. The DNA of the CDR3 is TGTGCCAGTAGTATAAACGGGGGGGTACAAGAGACCCAGTACTTC.

The gene calls are TRBV7-9 and TRBJ2-2, with a possible D match to TRBD1 (6 bases). Germline CDR1 SEHNR, CDR2 FQNEAQ (reference sequence). The CDR3 sequence is 14 residues long. Trimming took 7 bases from V and 6 from J, leaving 15 bases between them. In DNA, the CDR3 is TGTGCCAGCAAAGCAGGGGATGGCGCCGGGGAGCTGTTTTTT. As protein: CASKAGDGAGELFF.

The chain has TRBV2 and TRBJ2-1, with D perhaps TRBD2 (5 bases). The CDR3 sequence is 12 residues long. Trimming left V 7 bases short and J 3 bases short, with 7 bases between. Germline-derived CDR1 and CDR2 are SNHLY and FYNNEI. CDR3 in amino acids: CASTRDYNEQFF. CDR3 DNA: TGTGCCAGCACGAGGGACTACAATGAGCAGTTCTTC.

The V call is TRBV5-4, the J call TRBJ2-5; TRBD1 matches 7 bases. This CDR3 comprises 15 residues. Germline CDR1 SGHNT, CDR2 YYREEE (reference sequence). After removal of 4 bases from V and 5 bases from J, the junction contained 11 bases not matched to a gene. CDR3 residues: CASSDRLQGWETQYF. The CDR3 DNA reads as TGTGCCAGCAGCGATAGATTACAGGGGTGGGAGACCCAGTACTTC.